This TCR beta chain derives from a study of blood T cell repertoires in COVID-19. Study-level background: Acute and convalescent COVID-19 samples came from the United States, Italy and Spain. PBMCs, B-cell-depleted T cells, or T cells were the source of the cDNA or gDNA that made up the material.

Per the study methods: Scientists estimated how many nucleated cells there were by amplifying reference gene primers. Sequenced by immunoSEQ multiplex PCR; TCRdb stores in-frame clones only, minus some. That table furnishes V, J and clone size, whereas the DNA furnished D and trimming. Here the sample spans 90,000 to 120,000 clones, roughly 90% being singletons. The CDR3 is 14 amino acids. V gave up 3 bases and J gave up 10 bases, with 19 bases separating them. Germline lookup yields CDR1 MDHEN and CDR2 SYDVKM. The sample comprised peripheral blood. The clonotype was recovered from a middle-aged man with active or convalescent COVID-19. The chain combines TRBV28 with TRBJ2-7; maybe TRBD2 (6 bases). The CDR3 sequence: CASSLYGTPPYQYF. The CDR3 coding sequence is TGTGCCAGCAGTTTGTACGGGACTCCCCCCTATCAGTACTTC.